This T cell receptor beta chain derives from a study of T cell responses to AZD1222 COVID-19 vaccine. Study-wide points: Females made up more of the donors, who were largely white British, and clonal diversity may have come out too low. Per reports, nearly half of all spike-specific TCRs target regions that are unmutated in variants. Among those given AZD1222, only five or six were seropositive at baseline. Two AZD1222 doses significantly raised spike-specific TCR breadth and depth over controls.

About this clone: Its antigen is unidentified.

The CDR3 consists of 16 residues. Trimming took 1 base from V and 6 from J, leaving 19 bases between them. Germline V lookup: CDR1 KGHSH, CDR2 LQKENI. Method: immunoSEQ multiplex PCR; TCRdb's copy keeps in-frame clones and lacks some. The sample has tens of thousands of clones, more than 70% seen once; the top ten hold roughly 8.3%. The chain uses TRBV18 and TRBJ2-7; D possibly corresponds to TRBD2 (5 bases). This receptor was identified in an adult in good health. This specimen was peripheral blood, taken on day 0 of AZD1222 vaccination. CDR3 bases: TGTGCCAGCTCACCACTACCGGCGACTACTCGGTCCGAGCAGTACTTC. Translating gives CASSPLPATTRSEQYF.